This TCR beta chain was found in a study of blood T cell repertoires in COVID-19. Study details: Nucleic acid was either cDNA or gDNA, and it came from T cells, B-cell-depleted T cells, or PBMCs.

In the original workflow: Using reference gene primer amplification, nucleated cell counts were estimated. This table comes from immunoSEQ multiplex PCR, and its TCRdb copy is limited to in-frame clones, with some not included. Clone size and V and J calls were adopted from that table, with D and trimming inferred from the DNA. The table records about 54,000 clones, 87% of them present only once. Germline CDR1 is ENHRY and CDR2 is SYGVKD. Between the trimmed V and J ends, which lost 1 base and 6 bases, there was a span of 10 bases. This CDR3 is built from 13 residues. The material sequenced was peripheral blood. The TCR originated in a man aged 45-60 years with active COVID-19. This rearrangement joins TRBV10-3 to TRBJ2-7, with D possibly being TRBD2 (6 bases). The CDR3 DNA reads as TGTGCCATCAGTGAGTTCGGGGGTAGCGAGCAGTACTTC. This translates into CAISEFGGSEQYF.